A selection of T cell receptor beta chains follows, all from one sample in a study of T-cell reconstitution after alpha-beta-depleted transplantation in children. In TCRdb, the PCR reads were re-called with MiXCR into one record per CDR3 protein. The top ten hold over 3% of the sample, which has hundreds of thousands of distinct CDR3 sequences, about 17% seen once. This specimen consisted of PBMCs from the stem cell graft donor, obtained from the stem cell graft. Every receptor here comes from a human donor who donated a stem cell graft to a child with acute lymphoblastic leukemia. Both conserved end residues are part of each CDR3. D genes are given only for firm matches. Expanded clones get a size class; other rows say once, few or many, or leave the size out.

abundance	j_gene	d_gene	v_gene	CDR3aa	CDR3nt
few	TRBJ1-2	NA	TRBV5-1	CASSFDTVTYTF	TGCGCCAGCAGCTTTGACACGGTCACTTACACCTTC
few	TRBJ2-7	NA	TRBV10-2	CAAERESGSYEQYF	TGCGCCGCAGAACGGGAATCCGGATCCTACGAGCAGTACTTC
few	TRBJ2-7	TRBD1	TRBV9	CASSGRQGLSYEQYF	TGTGCCAGCAGCGGTCGACAGGGCTTATCCTACGAGCAGTACTTC
NA	TRBJ2-3	NA	TRBV5-1	CASSLKFGDTQYF	TGCGCCAGCAGCTTGAAATTTGGAGATACGCAGTATTTT
NA	TRBJ2-7	TRBD1	TRBV12-3/TRBV12-4	CASSLLMDRGYEQYF	TGTGCCAGCAGTTTACTAATGGACAGGGGCTACGAGCAGTACTTC
few	TRBJ2-7	NA	TRBV29-1	CSVGGQEANEQYF	TGCAGCGTTGGTGGCCAGGAAGCTAACGAGCAGTACTTC
few	TRBJ2-3	NA	TRBV18	CASSPPALGRDTQYF	TGTGCCAGCTCACCACCGGCTCTAGGGAGGGATACGCAGTATTTT
NA	TRBJ1-2	NA	TRBV12-3/TRBV12-4	CASSLRGSRGRGYTF	TGTGCCAGCAGTTTAAGGGGGTCCAGGGGCCGGGGCTACACCTTC
NA	TRBJ1-5	NA	TRBV20-1	CSVRRMNQPQHF	TGCAGTGTACGTAGGATGAATCAGCCCCAGCATTTT
few	TRBJ2-7	NA	TRBV18	CASSPSQGAPYEQYF	TGTGCCAGCTCACCTTCCCAGGGTGCGCCCTACGAGCAGTACTTC
NA	TRBJ2-7	TRBD1	TRBV11-2	CASSKIPGQSYEQYF	TGTGCCAGCAGCAAGATCCCGGGACAGTCTTACGAGCAGTACTTC
few	TRBJ2-4	NA	TRBV4-1	CASSQEQQGLKVGNIQYF	TGCGCCAGCAGCCAAGAGCAACAGGGATTAAAGGTGGGAAACATTCAGTACTTC
many	TRBJ2-1	NA	TRBV6-1	CASSEDSSYNEQFF	TGTGCCAGCAGTGAGGACAGCTCCTACAATGAGCAGTTCTTC
few	TRBJ1-4	NA	TRBV6-1	CASSDRAQSEKLFF	TGTGCCAGCAGTGACCGGGCCCAGAGCGAAAAACTGTTTTTT
NA	TRBJ1-1	NA	TRBV11-2	CASSGPEAFF	TGTGCCAGCAGCGGCCCCGAAGCTTTCTTT
many	TRBJ2-7	TRBD1	TRBV5-1	CASSLAGTGGYEQYF	TGCGCCAGCAGCTTGGCCGGGACAGGAGGATACGAGCAGTACTTC
NA	TRBJ2-7	NA	TRBV10-3	CAISDMAVAATYEQYF	TGTGCCATCAGTGACATGGCGGTAGCGGCCACCTACGAGCAGTACTTC
few	TRBJ2-5	TRBD2	TRBV7-3	CASSPEGLVKETQYF	TGTGCCAGCAGCCCCGAGGGACTAGTTAAAGAGACCCAGTACTTC
NA	TRBJ2-1	NA	TRBV5-1	CASSLGENSYNEQFF	TGCGCCAGCAGCTTGGGTGAGAACTCCTACAATGAGCAGTTCTTC